Each of the 27 T cell receptor beta chains below was sequenced from the same sample in a study of blood T cell repertoires in COVID-19. The method was immunoSEQ multiplex PCR; TCRdb's version includes in-frame clones alone and lacks a portion of them. There are some 300,000 clones in the sample; around 87% occur only once, and roughly 4.3% lies in the top ten. The specimen sequenced was PBMCs or T cells enriched from blood (not recorded which). These receptors came from a young woman with acute COVID-19.

The chain joins TRBV18 to TRBJ1-5; D may be TRBD1 (6 bases). CDR1 is KGHSH, CDR2 LQKENI, per germline. Trimming shortened V by 10 bases and J by 7 bases, and 17 bases separated the two germline ends. This CDR3 comprises 13 residues. DNA of the CDR3: TGTGCCACCCGACAGGTCCCAACGCAGCCCCAGCATTTT. Translated: CATRQVPTQPQHF. The variable domain in full, with the rest retrieved from reference TRBV18 and TRBJ1-5, is NAGVMQNPRHLVRRRGQEARLRCSPMKGHSHVYWYRQLPEEGLKFMVYLQKENIIDESGMPKERFSAEFPKEGPSILRIQQVVRGDSAAYFCATRQVPTQPQHFGDGTRLSIL.

This clone was recorded a few times. The V call is TRBV2, the J call TRBJ2-2; D is unresolved. V lost 6 bases to trimming and J lost 12 bases, with 14 bases between them. This CDR3 is built from 12 residues. Germline CDR1 is SNHLY and CDR2 is FYNNEI. CDR3 region: CASRPSASKLFF. The CDR3 nucleotides are TGTGCCAGCAGACCCTCAGCTAGTAAGCTGTTTTTT.

The chain recombines TRBV14 with TRBJ2-1; TRBD2 matches at 8 bases. Per the germline V gene, CDR1 is SGHDN and CDR2 is FVKESK. CDR3 length equals 18 residues. Losses at the gene ends were 4 bases for V and 6 bases for J; bases not matched to a gene: 17. The CDR3 reads CASSLFLAHGLAFNEQFF. DNA of the CDR3: TGTGCCAGCAGCCTCTTTCTGGCCCACGGACTAGCATTCAATGAGCAGTTCTTC.

The rearrangement uses TRBV28 and TRBJ1-4; D perhaps matches TRBD1 (6 bases). The CDR3 loop spans 14 amino acids. CDR1 and CDR2 (germline): MDHEN, SYDVKM. Trimming shortened V by 1 base and J by 8 bases, and 11 bases separated the two germline ends. CDR3 bases: TGTGCCAGCAGTTTATACAGGGAGGGGGAAAAACTGTTTTTT. This encodes CASSLYREGEKLFF. The variable domain in full, completed from reference TRBV28 and TRBJ1-4, reads DVKVTQSSRYLVKRTGEKVFLECVQDMDHENMFWYRQDPGLGLRLIYFSYDVKMKEKGDIPEGYSVSREKKERFSLILESASTNQTSMYLCASSLYREGEKLFFGSGTQLSVL.

The chain is built from TRBV29-1 and TRBJ2-7; TRBD1 agrees at 8 bases. The trim removed 6 bases at V and 3 bases at J, leaving 1 base unmatched. CDR3 length: 11 residues. The germline V gene encodes CDR1 SQVTM and CDR2 ANQGSEA. Here the CDR3 reads CSVGTGYEQYF. In nucleotides, the CDR3 is TGCAGCGTGGGGACAGGCTACGAGCAGTACTTC.

CDR3 protein: CASSLASGTGRNEQFF. The CDR3 bases are TGTGCCAGCAGCCTTGCCTCCGGGACAGGGAGGAATGAGCAGTTCTTC. The chain recombines TRBV3-1 (or the pseudogene TRBV3-2) with TRBJ2-1, with 9 bases that match TRBD1. The germline V gene encodes CDR1 LGHDT and CDR2 YNNKEL (reference sequence). The CDR3 consists of 16 residues. V lost 4 bases to trimming and J lost 7 bases; unmatched junction nucleotides: 11.

This sequence joins TRBV3-1 (or the pseudogene TRBV3-2) and TRBJ2-2, with 7 bases identical to TRBD2. The CDR3 contains 19 residues. With 1 base clipped from V and 1 base from J, the junction kept 12 bases outside the gene matches. In germline, CDR1 is LGHDT, CDR2 YNNKEL (reference sequence). The CDR3 is CASSQGPMGGALNTGELFF. As DNA, the CDR3 is TGTGCCAGCAGCCAAGGCCCCATGGGAGGGGCGTTGAACACCGGGGAGCTGTTTTTT.

This chain uses TRBV28 with TRBJ1-2, with TRBD1 matching 10 bases. This CDR3 has 13 amino acids. V lost 6 bases, J lost 8 bases, and 6 bases stayed unmatched. The V gene's germline CDR1 is MDHEN and CDR2 SYDVKM. In DNA, the CDR3 is TGTGCCAGCAGCGGACAGGGGGTACGGGGCTACACCTTC. Its translation: CASSGQGVRGYTF.

The chain uses TRBV5-1 and TRBJ2-5, with 10 bases that match TRBD2. Germline trimming cut 1 base from V and 5 bases from J; bases unmatched to any gene: 8. Germline V gene lookup returns CDR1 SGHRS and CDR2 YFSETQ. The CDR3 extends over 16 amino acids. CDR3 protein: CASSLSLAGAGETQYF. The CDR3 bases are TGCGCCAGCAGCTTGTCGCTAGCGGGAGCGGGGGAGACCCAGTACTTC.

This clone was found a few times. The chain is built from TRBV5-1 and TRBJ1-2; possible D gene TRBD1, 5 bases. In germline, CDR1 is SGHRS, CDR2 YFSETQ. V was trimmed by 4 bases and J by 8 bases, leaving 12 bases between them. The CDR3 runs to 12 residues. The CDR3: CASSQRGNGYTF. The CDR3 DNA reads TGCGCCAGCAGCCAAAGGGGAAACGGCTACACCTTC.

The V gene is TRBV7-3, the J gene TRBJ1-5; 9 bases match TRBD1. The V gene's germline CDR1 is SGHTA and CDR2 FQGTGA. The trim removed 5 bases at V and 6 bases at J, leaving 5 bases unmatched. This CDR3 spans 14 amino acids. The chain's CDR3 is CASSPQTGGQPQHF. CDR3 DNA sequence: TGTGCCAGCAGCCCCCAGACAGGGGGTCAGCCCCAGCATTTT.

The chain uses TRBV29-1 and TRBJ2-3; the match to TRBD2 covers 11 bases. The CDR3 loop spans 12 amino acids. The trim removed 7 bases at V and 10 bases at J, leaving 7 bases unmatched. In germline, CDR1 is SQVTM, CDR2 ANQGSEA. This CDR3 reads CSASLAGGSQYF. CDR3 bases: TGCAGCGCTTCTCTAGCGGGAGGTTCGCAGTATTTT.

This CDR3 is CASSQVLQKNSPLHF. The CDR3, as DNA: TGTGCCAGCAGCCAAGTTTTACAGAAGAATTCACCCCTCCACTTT. V and J are TRBV3-1 (or the pseudogene TRBV3-2) and TRBJ1-6; no definite D call. Trimming left V 1 base short and J 7 bases short, with 11 bases between. The germline V gene encodes CDR1 LGHDT and CDR2 YNNKEL (reference sequence). The CDR3 runs 15 residues.

V gene TRBV28 combines with J gene TRBJ2-7, with 9 bases aligning to TRBD2. CDR3 size: 14 residues. The V gene's germline CDR1 is MDHEN and CDR2 SYDVKM. V dropped 7 bases and J dropped 2; count of bases not matched to a gene: 6. The CDR3: CASITTSGPYEQYF. CDR3 in DNA: TGTGCCAGCATAACGACTAGCGGCCCCTACGAGCAGTACTTC.

The chain combines TRBV10-3 with TRBJ1-5; a possible D gene is TRBD1 (5 bases). This CDR3 region has 17 residues. From germline, CDR1 is ENHRY and CDR2 SYGVKD. Deletions cut 3 bases from V and 7 bases from J, with 22 bases between. Here the CDR3 reads CAISDIIVAGPRQPQHF. As DNA, the CDR3 is TGTGCCATCAGTGACATTATCGTGGCAGGGCCGCGCCAGCCCCAGCATTTT.

J is TRBJ1-1 and V is TRBV29-1; D call uncertain. The CDR3 loop spans 14 amino acids. The V end lost 5 bases, the J end lost 2 bases, and 15 bases lay between the germline ends. The germline V gene encodes CDR1 SQVTM and CDR2 ANQGSEA. Here the CDR3 DNA reads TGCAGCGTTTATCAAACAGCGGCTAACACTGAAGCTTTCTTT. This codes for CSVYQTAANTEAFF.

The genes are TRBV6-5 and TRBJ2-3; tentative D call: TRBD1 (5 bases). Germline assignment: CDR1 MNHEY and CDR2 SVGAGI. The V gene lost 0 bases and the J gene lost 3 bases, with 13 bases spanning the gap. The CDR3 consists of 16 residues. CDR3 nucleotides: TGTGCCAGCAGTTACTCATCGGCAGGGAAGACAGATACGCAGTATTTT. Translation gives CASSYSSAGKTDTQYF.

The sample holds a few counts of this clone. The chain is built from TRBV2 and TRBJ1-1; no clear D gene. V was pared by 6 bases and J by 4 bases, with 18 bases between. CDR3 length: 15 amino acids. Germline CDR1 is SNHLY and CDR2 is FYNNEI. CDR3 in DNA: TGTGCCAGCAGCCCTTGGGTGGGAGGGAGCACTGAAGCTTTCTTT. Protein product: CASSPWVGGSTEAFF.

The chain uses TRBV27 and TRBJ1-6; D uncertain. CDR3 length: 13 residues. V lost 4 bases, J lost 9 bases, and 10 bases lay in between. Germline CDR1 is MNHEY and CDR2 is SMNVEV (reference sequence). In DNA, the CDR3 is TGTGCCAGCAGTTCGCCCCAGGTTTCACCCCTCCACTTT. Translating gives CASSSPQVSPLHF.

The CDR3 region is CATSDRSNTGELFF. CDR3 nucleotide sequence: TGTGCCACTTCGGACAGATCGAACACCGGGGAGCTGTTTTTT. The genes are TRBV24-1 and TRBJ2-2; D is perhaps TRBD1 (6 bases). The V and J ends lost 10 bases and 0 bases respectively, with 11 bases between them. Germline lookup yields CDR1 KGHDR and CDR2 SFDVKD. The CDR3 runs to 14 residues.

The chain uses TRBV18 and TRBJ2-2; 7 bases map to TRBD1. Per germline, CDR1 KGHSH and CDR2 LQKENI. The V segment lost 3 bases and the J segment 0 bases; nucleotides outside the gene matches: 10. CDR3 length equals 18 residues. CDR3 region: CASSPLPGQGANTGELFF. The CDR3 coding sequence is TGTGCCAGCTCACCCCTTCCGGGGCAGGGGGCGAACACCGGGGAGCTGTTTTTT. The full variable domain, completed using reference TRBV18 and TRBJ2-2, is NAGVMQNPRHLVRRRGQEARLRCSPMKGHSHVYWYRQLPEEGLKFMVYLQKENIIDESGMPKERFSAEFPKEGPSILRIQQVVRGDSAAYFCASSPLPGQGANTGELFFGEGSRLTVL.

The chain uses TRBV5-1 and TRBJ1-1; tentatively, D is TRBD1 (5 bases). CDR3 length equals 14 residues. The V gene lost 3 bases and the J gene lost 7 bases, with 16 bases spanning the gap. Germline lookup yields CDR1 SGHRS and CDR2 YFSETQ. The CDR3 DNA reads TGCGCCAGCAGCTCGGTTTACAGGACTAATGAAGCTTTCTTT. It is translated as CASSSVYRTNEAFF.

The rearrangement links TRBV2 to TRBJ2-1; TRBD2 matches 11 bases. The CDR3 runs 16 residues. V lost 8 bases and J lost 5; bases outside the gene matches: 11. Germline assignment: CDR1 SNHLY and CDR2 FYNNEI. The CDR3 here is CASWTSGPRDNNEQFF. CDR3 nucleotide sequence: TGTGCCAGCTGGACTAGCGGGCCGAGGGATAACAATGAGCAGTTCTTC.

V and J are TRBV3-1 (or the pseudogene TRBV3-2) and TRBJ1-4; D gene uncertain. V dropped 4 bases and J dropped 5 bases, with 11 bases sitting between them. Germline-derived CDR1 and CDR2 are LGHDT and YNNKEL (reference sequence). This CDR3 region has 14 residues. CDR3 coding DNA: TGTGCCAGCAGCCTCTCAGGAGGGAATGAAAAACTGTTTTTT. This encodes CASSLSGGNEKLFF.

This rearrangement joins TRBV10-1 to TRBJ1-5; a weak D match, TRBD1 (6 bases). In germline, CDR1 is WNHNN, CDR2 SYGVQD (reference sequence). The CDR3 contains 13 residues. The V gene lost 11 bases and the J gene lost 2 bases, with 13 bases spanning the gap. The CDR3 DNA reads as TGCGCCTACCGCCACAGGGGCAATCAGCCCCAGCATTTT. Its protein product is CAYRHRGNQPQHF.

The chain carries TRBV30 and TRBJ2-3; 9 bases match TRBD2. CDR1 is GTSNPN and CDR2 is SVGIG in the germline V gene (reference sequence). CDR3 size: 14 residues. Unmatched junction bases numbered 4, after V lost 0 bases and J lost 6 bases. For the CDR3, the DNA is TGTGCCTGGAGTGTAGGGACTAGCAAGGATACGCAGTATTTT. Translation: CAWSVGTSKDTQYF.

The chain combines TRBV5-1 with TRBJ2-1, with a tentative D call TRBD1 (6 bases). The CDR3 is 16 amino acids. The V end was cut by 4 bases, the J end by 10 bases, with 24 bases between. In germline, CDR1 is SGHRS, CDR2 YFSETQ. The DNA of the CDR3 is TGCGCCAGCAGCCCGACGGGGACCACCTCTCAGGGGGAGCAGTTCTTC. Translating gives CASSPTGTTSQGEQFF.